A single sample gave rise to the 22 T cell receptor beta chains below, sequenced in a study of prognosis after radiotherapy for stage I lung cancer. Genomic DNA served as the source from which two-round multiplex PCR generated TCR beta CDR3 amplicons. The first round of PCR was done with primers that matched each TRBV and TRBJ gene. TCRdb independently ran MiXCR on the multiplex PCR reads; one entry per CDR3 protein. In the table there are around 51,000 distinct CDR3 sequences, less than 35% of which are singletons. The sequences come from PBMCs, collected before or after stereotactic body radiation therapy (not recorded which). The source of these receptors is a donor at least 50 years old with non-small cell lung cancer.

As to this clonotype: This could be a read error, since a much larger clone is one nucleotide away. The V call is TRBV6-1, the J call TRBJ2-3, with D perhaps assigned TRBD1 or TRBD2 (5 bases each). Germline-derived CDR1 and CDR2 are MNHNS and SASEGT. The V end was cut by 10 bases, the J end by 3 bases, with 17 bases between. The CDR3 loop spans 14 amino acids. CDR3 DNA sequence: TGTGCCACCCGGGACGTACATGAGACAGATACGCAGTATTTT. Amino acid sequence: CATRDVHETDTQYF.

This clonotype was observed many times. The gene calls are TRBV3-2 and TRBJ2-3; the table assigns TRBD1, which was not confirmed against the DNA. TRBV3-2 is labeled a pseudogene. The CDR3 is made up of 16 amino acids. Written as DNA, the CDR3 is TGTGCCAGCAGCCAAGATTGTGTCAGGGCCACAGATACGCAGTATTTT. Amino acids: CASSQDCVRATDTQYF.

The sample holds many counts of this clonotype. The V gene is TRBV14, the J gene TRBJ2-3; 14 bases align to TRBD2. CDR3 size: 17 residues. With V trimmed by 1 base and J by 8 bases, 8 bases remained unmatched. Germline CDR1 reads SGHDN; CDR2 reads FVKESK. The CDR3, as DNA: TGTGCCAGCAGCCAAGGGTGGACTAGCGGGAGGCCCAGTACGCAGTATTTT. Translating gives CASSQGWTSGRPSTQYF.

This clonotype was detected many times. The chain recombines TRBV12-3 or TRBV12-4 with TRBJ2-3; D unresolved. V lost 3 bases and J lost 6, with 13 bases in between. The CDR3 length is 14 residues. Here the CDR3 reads CASSFRQAIDTQYF. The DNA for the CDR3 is TGTGCCAGCAGTTTTCGTCAGGCAATCGATACGCAGTATTTT.

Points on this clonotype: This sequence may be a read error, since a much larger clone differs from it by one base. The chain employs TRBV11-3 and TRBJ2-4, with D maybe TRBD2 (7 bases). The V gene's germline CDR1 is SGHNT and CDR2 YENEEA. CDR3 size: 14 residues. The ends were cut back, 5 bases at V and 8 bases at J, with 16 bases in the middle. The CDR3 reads CASSREGEGDIQYF. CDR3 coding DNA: TGTGCCAGCAGCCGTGAGGGGGAGGGAGACATTCAGTACTTC.

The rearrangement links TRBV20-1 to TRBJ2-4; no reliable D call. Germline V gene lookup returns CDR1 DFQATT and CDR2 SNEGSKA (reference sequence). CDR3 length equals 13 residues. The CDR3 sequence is CSPSDGKKNIQYF. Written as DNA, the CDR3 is TGCAGCCCCAGCGACGGAAAGAAAAACATTCAGTACTTC.

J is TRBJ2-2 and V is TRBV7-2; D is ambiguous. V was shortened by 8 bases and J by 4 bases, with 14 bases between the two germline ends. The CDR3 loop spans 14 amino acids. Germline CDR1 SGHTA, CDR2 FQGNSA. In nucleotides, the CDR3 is TGTGCCAGCCAGGACGTGAAACGCACCGGGGAGCTGTTTTTT. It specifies CASQDVKRTGELFF.

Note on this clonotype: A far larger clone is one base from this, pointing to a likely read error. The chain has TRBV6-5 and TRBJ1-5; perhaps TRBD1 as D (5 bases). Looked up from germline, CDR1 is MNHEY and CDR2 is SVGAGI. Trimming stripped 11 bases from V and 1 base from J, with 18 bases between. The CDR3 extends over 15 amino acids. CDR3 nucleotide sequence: TGTGCCGCCGTGGGAGCGACAGTCAGCAATCAGCCCCAGCATTTT. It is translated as CAAVGATVSNQPQHF.

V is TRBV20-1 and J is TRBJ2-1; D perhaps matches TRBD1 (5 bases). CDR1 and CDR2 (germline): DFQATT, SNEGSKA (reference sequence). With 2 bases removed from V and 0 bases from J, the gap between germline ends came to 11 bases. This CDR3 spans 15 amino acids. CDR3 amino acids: CSARRRGSSYNEQFF. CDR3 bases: TGCAGTGCTAGACGTAGGGGAAGCTCCTACAATGAGCAGTTCTTC.

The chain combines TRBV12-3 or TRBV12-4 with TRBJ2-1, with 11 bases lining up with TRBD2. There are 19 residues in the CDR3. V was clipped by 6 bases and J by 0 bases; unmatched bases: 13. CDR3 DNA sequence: TGTGCCAGCAGCCCCGGTAGACTAGCGGGACGAAGCTCCTACAATGAGCAGTTCTTC. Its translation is CASSPGRLAGRSSYNEQFF.

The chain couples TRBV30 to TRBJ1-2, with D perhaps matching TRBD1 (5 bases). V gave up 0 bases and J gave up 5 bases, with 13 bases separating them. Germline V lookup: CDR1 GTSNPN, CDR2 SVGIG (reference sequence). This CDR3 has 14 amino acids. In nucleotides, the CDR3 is TGTGCCTGGAGTGTAGGGGCGATGTCGTATGGCTACACCTTC. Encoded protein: CAWSVGAMSYGYTF.

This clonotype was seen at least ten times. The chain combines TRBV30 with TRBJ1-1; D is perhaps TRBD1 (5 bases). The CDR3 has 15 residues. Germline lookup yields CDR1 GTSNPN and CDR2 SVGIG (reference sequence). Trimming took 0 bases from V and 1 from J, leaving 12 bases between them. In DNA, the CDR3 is TGTGCCTGGAGTGTATGGGGGGACGCGAACACTGAAGCTTTCTTT. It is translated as CAWSVWGDANTEAFF. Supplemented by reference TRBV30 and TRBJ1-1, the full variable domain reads SQTIHQWPATLVQPVGSPLSLECTVEGTSNPNLYWYRQAAGRGLQLLFYSVGIGQISSEVPQNLSASRPQDRQFILSSKKLLLSDSGFYLCAWSVWGDANTEAFFGQGTRLTVV.

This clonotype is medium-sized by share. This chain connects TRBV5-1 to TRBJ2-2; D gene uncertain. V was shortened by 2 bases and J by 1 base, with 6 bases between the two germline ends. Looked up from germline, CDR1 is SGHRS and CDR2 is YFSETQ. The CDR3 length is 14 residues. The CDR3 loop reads CASSFGQNTGELFF. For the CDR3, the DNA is TGCGCCAGCAGCTTTGGGCAGAACACCGGGGAGCTGTTTTTT.

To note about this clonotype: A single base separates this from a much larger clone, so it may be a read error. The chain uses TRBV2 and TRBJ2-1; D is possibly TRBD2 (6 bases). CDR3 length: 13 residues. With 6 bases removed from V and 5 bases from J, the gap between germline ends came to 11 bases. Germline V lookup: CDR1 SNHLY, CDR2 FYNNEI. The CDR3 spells CASRGGADNEQFF. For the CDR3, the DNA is TGTGCCAGCAGGGGAGGAGCAGACAATGAGCAGTTCTTC.

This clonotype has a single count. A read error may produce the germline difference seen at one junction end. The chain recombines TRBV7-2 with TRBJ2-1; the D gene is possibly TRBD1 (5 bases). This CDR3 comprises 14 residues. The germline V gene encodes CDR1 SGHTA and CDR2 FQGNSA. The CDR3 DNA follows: TGTGCCCGCAGCCTAAGTCGTCTGGACAATAAGCAGTTCTTC. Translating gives CARSLSRLDNKQFF.

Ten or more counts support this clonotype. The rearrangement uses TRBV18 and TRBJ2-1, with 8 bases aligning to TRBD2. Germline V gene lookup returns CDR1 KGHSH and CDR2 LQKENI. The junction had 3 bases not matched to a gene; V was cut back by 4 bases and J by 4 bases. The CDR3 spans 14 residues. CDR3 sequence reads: CASSRASGYNEQFF. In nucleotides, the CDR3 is TGTGCCAGCTCACGTGCTAGCGGGTACAATGAGCAGTTCTTC.

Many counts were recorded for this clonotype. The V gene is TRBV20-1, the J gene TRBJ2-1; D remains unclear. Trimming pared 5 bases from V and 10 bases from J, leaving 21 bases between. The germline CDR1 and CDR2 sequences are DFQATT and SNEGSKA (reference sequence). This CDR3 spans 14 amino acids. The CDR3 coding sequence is TGCAGTGCTCCGGGTGGGCCCGCTGGAGACGAGCAGTTCTTC. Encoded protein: CSAPGGPAGDEQFF.

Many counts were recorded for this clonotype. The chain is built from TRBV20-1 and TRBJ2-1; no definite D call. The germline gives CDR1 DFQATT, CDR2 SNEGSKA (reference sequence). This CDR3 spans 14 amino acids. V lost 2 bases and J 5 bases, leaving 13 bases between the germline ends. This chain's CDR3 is CSARMPPSNNEQFF. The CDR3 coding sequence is TGCAGTGCTAGAATGCCTCCCTCGAACAATGAGCAGTTCTTC.

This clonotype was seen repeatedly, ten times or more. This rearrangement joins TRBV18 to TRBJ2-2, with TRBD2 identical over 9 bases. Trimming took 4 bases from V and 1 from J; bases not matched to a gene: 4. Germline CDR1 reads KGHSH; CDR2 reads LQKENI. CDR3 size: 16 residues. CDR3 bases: TGTGCCAGCTCACTTCGAGCGGGAGGGAACACCGGGGAGCTGTTTTTT. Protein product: CASSLRAGGNTGELFF.

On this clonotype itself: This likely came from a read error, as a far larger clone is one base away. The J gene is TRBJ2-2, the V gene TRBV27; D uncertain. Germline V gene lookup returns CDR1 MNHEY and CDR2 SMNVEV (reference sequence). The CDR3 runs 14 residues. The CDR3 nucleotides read TGTGCCACCAGTGCCCAGGTGTCGTCCGGGGAGCTGTTTTTT. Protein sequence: CATSAQVSSGELFF.

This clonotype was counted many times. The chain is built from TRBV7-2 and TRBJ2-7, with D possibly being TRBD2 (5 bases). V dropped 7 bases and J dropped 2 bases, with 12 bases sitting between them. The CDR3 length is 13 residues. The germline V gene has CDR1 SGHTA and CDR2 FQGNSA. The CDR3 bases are TGTGCCAGCACCCGCGGAGGAACCTACGAGCAGTACTTC. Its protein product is CASTRGGTYEQYF.

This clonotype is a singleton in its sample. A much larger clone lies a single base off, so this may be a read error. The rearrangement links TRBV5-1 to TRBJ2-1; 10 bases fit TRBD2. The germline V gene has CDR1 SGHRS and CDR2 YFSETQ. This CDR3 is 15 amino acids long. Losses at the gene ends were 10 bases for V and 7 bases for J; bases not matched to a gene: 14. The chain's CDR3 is CADSPSSGRLNEQFF. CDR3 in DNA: TGCGCCGACAGCCCTTCTAGCGGGAGACTTAATGAGCAGTTCTTC. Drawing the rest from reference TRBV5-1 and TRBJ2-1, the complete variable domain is KAGVTQTPRYLIKTRGQQVTLSCSPISGHRSVSWYQQTPGQGLQFLFEYFSETQRNKGNFPGRFSGRQFSNSRSEMNVSTLELGDSALYLCADSPSSGRLNEQFFGPGTRLTVL.